This T cell receptor (beta chain) was captured in a study of cytomegalovirus exposure and HLA in healthy donors (dated by TCRdb to about 2017). Turning to the overall study: According to an earlier analysis of several hundred of the donors, about 180 million T cells yielded 90 million to 130 million unique TCR beta sequences and about 300 Gb of sequence data. Genome-wide SNP genotypes for about three fifths of the roughly 670 donors were used in a later genetic analysis, which treated that subset as a discovery cohort. All discovery cohort repertoires had been generated using a single sequencing platform. Besides the first cohort of 550 to 750 subjects, a separate validation cohort made up of over 95 different subjects was used. The number of donors typed differed by locus, with 629-630 for A, B, C, DRB1 and DQB1, 522 for DQA1, approximately 580 for DPA1, and some 450 for DPB1. An earlier analysis of approximately 500 of the donors applied high-throughput TCR beta sequencing to assess whether each TCR beta V gene segment acted as functional or pseudogenic. The study aimed to test whether signatures of past pathogen exposure could be identified by cataloging public T cell receptors. To predict cytomegalovirus infection status, the study combined high-throughput TCR immunosequencing, statistical association of individual TCRs with disease status, and machine learning. Five DR-DQ haplotypes were handled as single units for association and clustering, since linkage in the cohort was strong. Rather than using new phenotypic data, the later analysis identified candidate immune exposures from TCR beta sequences and from how often those sequences occurred across donors. To study patterns of TCR occurrence, a later analysis re-analyzed previously published TCR beta repertoires from 666 donors and added high-resolution HLA genotyping. Of the approximately 370 genotyped donors, more than 75% were placed in the genetic ancestry cluster associated with self-reported Caucasian donors. The study profiled the T cell repertoires of 550 to 700 subjects by immunosequencing and related them to cytomegalovirus serostatus. Donor age, sex, ethnicity and CMV serostatus were compiled alongside the repertoire data. Approximately 310 gigabases of sequencing data and around 80 million unique TCR sequences made up an early release that covered 500 to 650 HLA-typed donors. Among roughly 400 genotyped donors of the cohort, an average of about 220,000 unique TCR beta nucleotide sequences was sequenced per donor, of which roughly 18% were non-productive. HLA typing included class I and class II loci at four-digit resolution.

Broad study findings and their caveats: The classifier was reported to diagnose cytomegalovirus status with high specificity and sensitivity in both the original and validation cohorts. A later analysis found that TCR association rates varied across HLA loci, with DRB1 alleles showing the most associated TCRs and HLA-C alleles the fewest. A later analysis reported that several top co-occurrence clusters appeared linked to parvovirus B19, influenza, CMV and Epstein-Barr virus. In the study, 150 to 200 TCR beta chains were listed as associated with cytomegalovirus. An association between a missense DCLRE1C variant and V-gene and J-gene trimming of TCR beta chains was found in a later genetic analysis and replicated in an independent cohort. According to a later genetic analysis, donors in an Asian-associated ancestry cluster had fewer N-insertions in productive TCRs than the approximately 670-donor mean. Compared with equally common non-associated chains, HLA-associated TCR beta chains in a later analysis were more clonally expanded and had lower generation probabilities. A further reported finding was that TCR beta sequences accurately predicted the HLA-A and HLA-B alleles for most subjects in the first cohort. The earlier analysis of almost 600 of the donors excluded some 16 rarely observed V segments, including chromosome 9 orphons, because counts were too low. In this cohort, only TCR beta chains were sequenced, and detectable features were limited by the absence of alpha or paired-chain data. When HLA alleles, especially DR and DQ, strongly co-occurred, TCR associations were difficult to assign to individual alleles. Correlated functional status among segregating V segments might be attributable to linkage disequilibrium, but an unknown experimental factor could not be ruled out. It was suggested by the authors that the approach could potentially be generalized to other disease states and immunological phenotypes. An earlier analysis of around 540 of the donors showed that most TCR beta V segments appeared in productive rearrangements either about 87% or about 30% of the time, which broadly matched IMGT annotations. Most CMV-associated TCR beta chains appeared to be HLA-restricted in a later analysis, and the HLA associations seemed to be driven largely by CMV exposure. A cluster of highly shared sequence variants was judged likely to be a technical artifact of the sequencing pipeline. Most TCR sequences were seen in very few donors, while some public TCRs were found in many individuals. Sequencing depth was assumed to be roughly uniform across donors in the presence/absence analyses, though that assumption may not hold. Because some donors lacked HLA typing at each locus, the association tests relied only on the typed subset. Immune exposure information for the cohort was limited to CMV serostatus. Some IMGT-functional V segments, including TRBV6-2 and TRBV6-3, could not be distinguished by the 87-base-pair reads and were therefore excluded. A later analysis associated about 17,000 TCR beta sequences with specific HLA alleles at a false discovery rate of 0.05. Three of the identified cytomegalovirus-associated TCR beta chains were confirmed in vitro to be specific for cytomegalovirus antigens.

Libraries were prepared through the immunoSEQ multiplex PCR assay. The multiplex PCR relied on a mix of 60 forward primers for TCR Vbeta segments and 13 reverse primers for TCR Jbeta segments. The CDR3 region of rearranged TCR beta genes was amplified from genomic DNA by a multiplex PCR assay. The amplified TCR beta libraries were sequenced on the Illumina HiSeq System as 87-base-pair reads. Under the source paper's analysis protocol: In a later analysis, around 80 million unique TCR beta chains were counted across the approximately 640 repertoires, and approximately 11 million of these chains were shared by at least two donors. A nearest-neighbor algorithm error-corrected the raw reads and collapsed the reads into unique sequences, merging closely related sequences to remove PCR and sequencing errors. V, D and J gene segments were assigned by aligning CDR3 sequences to IMGT reference sequences. For a sequence to be retained, a match of at least six nucleotides was required to both a V gene segment and a J gene segment. Rearrangements were called productive when the CDR3 lacked stop codons and stayed in frame with V and J; all others were non-productive. Following IMGT convention, CDR3 was defined as the stretch from the second conserved V-encoded cysteine up to the conserved J-encoded phenylalanine. Sequences without an unambiguous match to a single V gene segment were excluded from the earlier analysis of a few hundred of the donors. In an earlier analysis of 587 of the donors, a V segment was called functional when productive rearrangements were above 56.7%, and segregating when the standard deviation between donors exceeded 5%. To diagnose cytomegalovirus status from the catalog of TCR beta chain sequences, a statistical classification framework was built. A later analysis assigned V and J genes by comparing TCR nucleotide sequences with IMGT/GENE-DB human TR gene sequences. The TCRdist pipeline was used in a later analysis to assign CDR3 sequences and most-parsimonious VDJ recombination scenarios. A later analysis defined each TCR beta chain by its CDR3 amino acid sequence plus V-gene family, and excluded reads lacking a unique V-gene family. A later analysis removed 500 to 600 highly shared, low-generation-probability nucleotide sequences to deal with suspected cross-contamination and a sequencing artifact. In a later analysis, a clonal expansion index was calculated for each public chain from normalized within-repertoire ranks of inferred template counts. A later analysis computed generation probabilities with a VDJ recombination model fitted to out-of-frame rearrangements, and checked the results against IGoR. A later analysis scored TCR-TCR, TCR-HLA and TCR-CMV co-occurrence with hypergeometric tests, applying a repertoire-size bias correction to TCR pairs. In a later analysis, false discovery rates were estimated by permuting HLA or CMV assignments 20 times. In a later analysis, co-occurring TCRs were grouped with DBSCAN, and TCRdist sequence similarity was added when clustering was performed within HLA-allele-positive subsets. Repertoires with fewer than 30,000 or more than 120,000 public chains, plus five repertoires with anomalous nucleotide sharing, were excluded from co-occurrence clustering. TCRdb retrieved this table from immuneACCESS and kept in-frame rearrangements only. Not all clones are present; in checked studies, unresolved V genes account for under half, and no reason is known for the remainder. V, J and clone size are taken as reported in that table, and D and trimming were inferred from the DNA itself. Across this sample there are some 120,000 clones, with 10% seen only once. The biggest ten clones account for around 4.6% of the sample.

About this clone itself: Its cognate antigen has yet to be identified. No qualities accompany the bases; no much larger clone lies one base away.

The cohort comprised some 700 healthy bone marrow donors. Cohort members were all nominally healthy when sampled, although unrecorded immune exposures were likely present. The donor tested CMV seropositive, placing the donor among the 290 or so seropositive members of the cohort. Every donor gave a peripheral blood sample, and the peripheral blood mononuclear cells from that sample were used for TCR beta sequencing. Genomic DNA was extracted from the blood cell samples with the Qiagen DNeasy Blood Extraction Kit. From cysteine to phenylalanine, the CDR3 is 14 amino acids long. Just the 42-base CDR3 DNA is kept, in frame starting at base 1. Per the germline V gene (reference sequence), SEHNR is the CDR1 and FQNEAQ is the CDR2. Cut back by 2 bases and 4 bases, the V and J ends lie 11 bases apart.

Sequenced material: PBMCs. This clonotype was obtained from a woman younger than 30 in good health and CMV-seropositive. The rearrangement joined TRBV7-9 to TRBJ1-2; no confident D gene assignment can be made. The sequenced DNA: TGTGCCAGCAGCTTAAATCCACAGAGCTATGGCTACACCTTC. Translation gives CASSLNPQSYGYTF.